A single sample gave rise to the 7 T cell receptor beta chains below, sequenced in a study of T cell responses to AZD1222 COVID-19 vaccine. Produced via immunoSEQ multiplex PCR; TCRdb's table is partial and in-frame only. The sample has roughly 110,000 clones, approximately 87% seen once. The sample here was peripheral blood, taken on day 0 of AZD1222 vaccination. The receptors were sampled from an adult in good health.

J is TRBJ1-5 and V is TRBV7-2; 9 bases are a match to TRBD1. The CDR3 contains 16 residues. V trimming: 5 bases; J trimming: 2 bases; junction bases outside the gene matches: 7. Germline CDR1 and CDR2: SGHTA and FQGNSA. The chain's CDR3 is CASSTGTGSGNQPQHF. CDR3 bases: TGTGCCAGCAGCACCGGGACAGGGTCCGGCAATCAGCCCCAGCATTTT.

This clone was seen only a few times. This sequence joins TRBV9 and TRBJ2-7; D may be TRBD2 (6 bases). From germline, CDR1 is SGDLS and CDR2 YYNGEE. CDR3 length: 16 residues. The V and J ends lost 4 bases and 1 base respectively, with 18 bases between them. CDR3 amino acids: CASSPHGGRGSYEQYF. CDR3 DNA: TGTGCCAGCAGCCCTCATGGGGGGAGAGGTTCCTACGAGCAGTACTTC.

This chain joins TRBV7-3 and TRBJ1-3; D ambiguous. Germline assignment: CDR1 SGHTA and CDR2 FQGTGA. V gave up 5 bases and J gave up 3 bases, with 14 bases separating them. CDR3 length equals 15 residues. CDR3 in amino acids: CASSLSPGGGNTIYF. CDR3 bases: TGTGCCAGCAGCCTTTCTCCGGGAGGTGGAAACACCATATATTTT.

J is TRBJ2-1 and V is TRBV9; D might be TRBD2 (5 bases). Germline V gene lookup returns CDR1 SGDLS and CDR2 YYNGEE. Between the trimmed V and J ends, which lost 0 bases and 4 bases, there was a span of 17 bases. The CDR3 has 17 amino acids. Written as DNA, the CDR3 is TGTGCCAGCAGCGTAGGGGTTAGCGCGTTTACATACAATGAGCAGTTCTTC. Its protein product is CASSVGVSAFTYNEQFF. Supplemented by reference TRBV9 and TRBJ2-1, the full variable domain reads DSGVTQTPKHLITATGQRVTLRCSPRSGDLSVYWYQQSLDQGLQFLIQYYNGEERAKGNILERFSAQQFPDLHSELNLSSLELGDSALYFCASSVGVSAFTYNEQFFGPGTRLTVL.

The V and J genes are TRBV6-1 and TRBJ1-3; no clear D gene. This CDR3 has 15 amino acids. The germline V gene encodes CDR1 MNHNS and CDR2 SASEGT. With 2 bases removed from V and 2 bases from J, the gap between germline ends came to 10 bases. CDR3: CASSEIRYAGNTIYF. Written as DNA, the CDR3 is TGTGCCAGCAGTGAAATAAGATACGCTGGAAACACCATATATTTT.

The chain carries TRBV7-2 and TRBJ2-1; 7 bases align to TRBD2. Germline V gene sequence: CDR1 SGHTA, CDR2 FQGNSA. The CDR3 length is 16 residues. V gave up 5 bases and J gave up 4 bases; unmatched junction bases: 11. CDR3 sequence (DNA): TGTGCCAGCAGCCCCGCCGGGACTACCGTTTACAATGAGCAGTTCTTC. Translating gives CASSPAGTTVYNEQFF.

This clone was recorded once. This chain joins TRBV6-4 and TRBJ2-1, with TRBD1 as a possible D gene (6 bases). Germline CDR1 is MRHNA and CDR2 is SNTAGT. Trimming removed 8 bases at V and 0 bases at J, with 11 bases between. This CDR3 has 14 residues. CDR3 loop: CASSSDSSYNEQFF. Written as DNA, the CDR3 is TGTGCCAGCTCCTCGGACAGCTCCTACAATGAGCAGTTCTTC.